These T cell receptor beta chains were read from a single sample in a study of blood T cell repertoires in COVID-19. This table comes from immunoSEQ multiplex PCR, and its TCRdb copy is limited to in-frame clones, with some not included. The sample has about 330,000 clones, more than 70% seen once; the top ten hold roughly 6.5%. Sequencing input: peripheral blood. The receptor set was obtained from a man younger than 30 who had recovered from COVID-19. Each CDR3 is given with its conserved first and last residue. D genes are given only for firm matches.

v_gene	j_gene	d_gene	CDR3aa
TRBV4-1	TRBJ2-7	.	CASSQGNRAYEQYF
TRBV6-5	TRBJ2-1	TRBD2	CASSTLAGSYNEQFF
TRBV27	TRBJ2-2	TRBD1	CASSLSGQSNTGELFF
TRBV27	TRBJ2-2	.	CASSLGGYTGELFF
TRBV19	TRBJ1-1	TRBD1	CASIPDRGSTEAFF
TRBV10-3	TRBJ1-1	.	CAISEYRENTEAFF
TRBV4-2	TRBJ1-2	.	CASSQDAGPTNGYTF
TRBV7-9	TRBJ2-3	TRBD2	CASSLGIAGVETQYF
TRBV5-6	TRBJ2-7	TRBD1	CASSREVRTGDPYEQYF
TRBV7-9	TRBJ1-2	.	CASSPAWGDGYTF
TRBV30	TRBJ1-4	.	CAWQGSSNEKLFF
TRBV5-1	TRBJ2-5	TRBD2	CASSAPFSGGAMETQYF
TRBV4-1	TRBJ2-1	TRBD2	CASSLLASGNHNEQFF
TRBV29-1	TRBJ1-5	.	CSVVDTSGQPQHF
TRBV6-5	TRBJ1-1	.	CASSYVGEGTEAFF
TRBV6-4	TRBJ1-5	TRBD1	CASSEGTGINQPQHF
TRBV4-3	TRBJ1-2	.	CASSLRTPANYGYTF
TRBV5-1	TRBJ1-1	.	CASSFDSWMNTEAFF
TRBV19	TRBJ2-1	.	CASSILALNEQFF
TRBV6-2/TRBV6-3	TRBJ2-1	.	CASSESNEQFF
TRBV7-9	TRBJ1-1	.	CASSPGTYTKNTEAFF